The next 9 T cell receptor beta chains were all read from a single sample in a study of cytotoxic CD8 clonotypes in ibrutinib-treated CLL. Repertoires were generated with immunoSEQ multiplex PCR, while TCRdb's copy carries only in-frame clones and drops some. The sample has 20,000 to 30,000 clones, just under 70% seen once. The sample was PBMCs, taken after 24 months of ibrutinib treatment. The receptors come from a human donor with chronic lymphocytic leukemia.

The J gene is TRBJ1-4, the V gene TRBV27; 7 bases fit TRBD1. Germline V CDR1 and CDR2: MNHEY, SMNVEV (reference sequence). V was clipped by 6 bases and J by 5 bases; unmatched bases: 6. There are 14 residues in the CDR3. CDR3 coding DNA: TGTGCCAGCAGGAGGGGACAGCAAAATGAAAAACTGTTTTTT. Translated, it gives CASRRGQQNEKLFF.

There are a few counts of this clone. V is TRBV10-1 and J is TRBJ1-6; maybe TRBD1 (6 bases). V dropped 0 bases and J dropped 10 bases, with 19 bases sitting between them. Looked up from germline, CDR1 is WNHNN and CDR2 is SYGVQD (reference sequence). The CDR3 spans 17 residues. The CDR3 sequence is CASSESIPGGISSPLHF. In DNA form, the CDR3 reads TGCGCCAGCAGTGAGTCGATACCTGGGGGCATAAGCTCACCCCTCCACTTT.

The chain recombines TRBV29-1 with TRBJ2-7; the D gene is possibly TRBD2 (5 bases). This CDR3 region has 13 residues. Germline CDR1 reads SQVTM; CDR2 reads ANQGSEA. V was shortened by 4 bases and J by 0 bases, with 10 bases between the two germline ends. CDR3 DNA: TGCAGCGTTGCGGGAAGTGGCTCCTACGAGCAGTACTTC. Protein sequence: CSVAGSGSYEQYF.

CDR3 DNA sequence: TGTGCCAGCAGCGTAGCTACGGGGCCCACTGAAGCTTTCTTT. Protein: CASSVATGPTEAFF. The rearrangement joins TRBV9 to TRBJ1-1; TRBD1 is a possible D gene (5 bases). The length of the CDR3 is 14 residues. Germline V gives CDR1 SGDLS, CDR2 YYNGEE. Trimming cost V 0 bases and J 4 bases, with 10 bases left between them.

The chain links TRBV7-8 to TRBJ2-7; TRBD1 might be the D (6 bases). Trimming removed 1 base at V and 2 bases at J, with 12 bases between. The germline CDR1 and CDR2 sequences are SGHVS and FQNEAQ. This CDR3 contains 15 residues. The CDR3 region is CASSLEARGAYEQYF. In DNA form, the CDR3 reads TGTGCCAGCAGCTTAGAGGCCAGGGGAGCCTACGAGCAGTACTTC.

The rearrangement uses TRBV10-3 and TRBJ2-7, with TRBD1 identical over 9 bases. Germline values: CDR1 ENHRY, CDR2 SYGVKD. The J segment lost 6 bases and the V segment lost 7 bases, leaving 10 bases of the junction unmatched. The CDR3 loop spans 14 amino acids. CDR3 sequence: CAITKGQGSLEQYF. CDR3 sequence (DNA): TGTGCCATCACCAAAGGACAGGGGAGTCTCGAGCAGTACTTC.

V is TRBV14 and J is TRBJ1-4; D gene uncertain. CDR3 length: 12 amino acids. Trimming stripped 2 bases from V and 7 bases from J, with 5 bases between. Germline lookup yields CDR1 SGHDN and CDR2 FVKESK. The CDR3 here is CASSQFGEKLFF. CDR3 DNA: TGTGCCAGCAGCCAATTCGGTGAAAAACTGTTTTTT.

The chain carries TRBV14 and TRBJ2-2; no clear D. The CDR3 is made up of 18 amino acids. From germline, CDR1 is SGHDN and CDR2 FVKESK. Between the trimmed V and J ends, which lost 4 bases and 4 bases, there was a span of 22 bases. CDR3 nucleotide sequence: TGTGCCAGCAGCCCAACAAACCGGGCCTCCTTGGGCACCGGGGAGCTGTTTTTT. This gives the protein CASSPTNRASLGTGELFF.

This clone was detected a few times. V usage is TRBV14 and J usage is TRBJ2-5; D gene unclear. The germline V and J ends were trimmed by 2 bases and 5 bases, with 9 bases remaining between them. This CDR3 is 13 amino acids long. Germline V gene data show CDR1 as SGHDN and CDR2 as FVKESK. The CDR3 region is CASSQLGRETQYF. Here the CDR3 DNA reads TGTGCCAGCAGCCAACTAGGCCGGGAGACCCAGTACTTC.